This T cell receptor (beta chain) is drawn from a study of neurological immune-mediated disorders. Germline V gene sequence: CDR1 LNHNV, CDR2 YYDKDF (reference sequence). CDR3 length: 14 residues. The V and J ends lost 0 bases and 4 bases respectively, with 7 bases between them. At least ten counts were recorded for this clonotype. TCRdb re-derived calls from the 5' RACE reads in MiXCR, one entry per CDR3 protein. Here the sample spans about 65,000 distinct CDR3 sequences, around 4% being singletons. The rearrangement joins TRBV15 to TRBJ1-3; no reliable D call. This clonotype was sampled from a man over 45 with multiple sclerosis. Sequenced material: PBMCs. The CDR3 coding sequence is TGTGCCACCAGCAGAGATCGGGTCGGAAACACCATATATTTT. Encoded protein: CATSRDRVGNTIYF.